The clone carrying this T cell receptor (beta chain) turned up a few times. The CDR3 is made up of 15 amino acids. Trimming removed 5 bases from V and 7 bases from J; junction bases left unmatched: 8. Germline CDR1 and CDR2: MDHEN and SYDVKM. These data come from a study of T cell repertoires in cytomegalovirus infection. Study in general: Both a matching HLA type and CMV infection were indicated by public TCR beta signatures.

TCRdb called the reads again in MiXCR, with one record for every CDR3 protein. The data hold around 260,000 distinct CDR3 sequences, with about 26% observed a single time. The chain employs TRBV28 and TRBJ1-5; 10 positions match TRBD1. What was sequenced was PBMCs. The clonotype was recovered from a human donor in good health (CMV status not recorded). Some clones in this sample may be carry-over from other donors' samples. CDR3 sequence reads: CASSPTDRGYQPQHF. CDR3 in DNA: TGTGCCAGCAGTCCGACGGACAGGGGGTACCAGCCCCAGCATTTT.